This T cell receptor beta chain was captured in a study of PD-L1 blockade in urothelial cancer. About the research overall: Blood samples contained a median around 140,000 T cells.

TCRdb's table, derived via immunoSEQ multiplex PCR, lists solely in-frame clones and lacks some. The sample shows under 35,000 clones, around nine tenths of them seen only once. Trimming at V came to 0 bases and at J to 14 bases, leaving 2 bases not matched to a gene. CDR3 length equals 12 residues. Germline V gene data show CDR1 as ENHRY and CDR2 as SYGVKD. The material was PBMCs, obtained around atezolizumab (anti-PD-L1) treatment. The sequence came from a man aged 50-59 years with urothelial cancer. J is TRBJ2-1 and V is TRBV10-3, with 9 bases aligning to TRBD1. DNA of the CDR3: TGTGCCATCAGTGAGTCTCGACAGGGGGAGTTCTTC. It translates to CAISESRQGEFF.